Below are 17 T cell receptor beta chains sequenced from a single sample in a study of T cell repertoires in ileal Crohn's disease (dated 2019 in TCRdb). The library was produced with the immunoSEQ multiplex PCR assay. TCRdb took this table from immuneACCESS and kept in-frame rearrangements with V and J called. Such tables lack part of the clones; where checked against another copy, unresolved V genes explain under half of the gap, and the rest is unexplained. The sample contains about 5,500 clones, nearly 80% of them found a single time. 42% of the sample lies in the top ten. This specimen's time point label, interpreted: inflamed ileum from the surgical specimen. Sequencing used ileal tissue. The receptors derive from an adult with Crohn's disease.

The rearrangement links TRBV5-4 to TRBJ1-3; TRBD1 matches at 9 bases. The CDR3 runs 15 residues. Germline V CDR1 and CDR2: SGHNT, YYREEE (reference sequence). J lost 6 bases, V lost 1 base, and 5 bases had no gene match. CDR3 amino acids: CASSLFNRGQNTIYF. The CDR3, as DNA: TGTGCCAGCAGCTTGTTTAACAGGGGGCAAAACACCATATATTTT.

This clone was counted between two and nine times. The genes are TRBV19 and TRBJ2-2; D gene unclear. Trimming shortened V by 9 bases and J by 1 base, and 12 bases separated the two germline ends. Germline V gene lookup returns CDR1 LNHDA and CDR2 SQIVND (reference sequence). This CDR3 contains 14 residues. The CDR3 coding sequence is TGTGCCAGCAGCGAGTGGGGGAACACCGGGGAGCTGTTTTTT. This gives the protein CASSEWGNTGELFF. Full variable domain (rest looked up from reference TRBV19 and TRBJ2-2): DGGITQSPKYLFRKEGQNVTLSCEQNLNHDAMYWYRQDPGQGLRLIYYSQIVNDFQKGDIAEGYSVSREKKESFPLTVTSAQKNPTAFYLCASSEWGNTGELFFGEGSRLTVL.

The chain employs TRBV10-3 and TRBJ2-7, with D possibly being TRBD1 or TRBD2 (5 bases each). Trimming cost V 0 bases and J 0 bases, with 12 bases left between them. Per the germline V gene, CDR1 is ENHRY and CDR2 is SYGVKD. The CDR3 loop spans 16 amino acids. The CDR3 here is CAISESTGTGSYEQYF. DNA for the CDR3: TGTGCCATCAGTGAGTCAACCGGGACGGGCTCCTACGAGCAGTACTTC.

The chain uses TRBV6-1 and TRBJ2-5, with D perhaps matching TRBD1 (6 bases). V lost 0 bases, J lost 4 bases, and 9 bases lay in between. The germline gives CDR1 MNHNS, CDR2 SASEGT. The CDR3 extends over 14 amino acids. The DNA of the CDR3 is TGTGCCAGCAGTGAAGCTTCCAGGGGAGAGACCCAGTACTTC. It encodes CASSEASRGETQYF.

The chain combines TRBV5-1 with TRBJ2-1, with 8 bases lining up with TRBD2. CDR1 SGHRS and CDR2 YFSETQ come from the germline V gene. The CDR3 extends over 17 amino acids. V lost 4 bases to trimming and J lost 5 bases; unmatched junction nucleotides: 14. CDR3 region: CASSPRGLAGGDNEQFF. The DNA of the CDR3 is TGCGCCAGCAGCCCCCGAGGTCTCGCGGGGGGAGACAATGAGCAGTTCTTC.

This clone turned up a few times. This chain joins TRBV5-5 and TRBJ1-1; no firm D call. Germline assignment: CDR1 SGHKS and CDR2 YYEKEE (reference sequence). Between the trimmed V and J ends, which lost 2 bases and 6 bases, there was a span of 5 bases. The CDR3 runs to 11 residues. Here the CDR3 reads CASSFSAEAFF. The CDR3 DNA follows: TGTGCCAGCAGCTTTAGTGCTGAAGCTTTCTTT.

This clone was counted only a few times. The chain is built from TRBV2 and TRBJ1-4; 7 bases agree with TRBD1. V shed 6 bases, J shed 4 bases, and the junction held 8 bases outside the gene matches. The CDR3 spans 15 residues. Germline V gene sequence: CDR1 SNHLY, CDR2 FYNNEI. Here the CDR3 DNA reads TGTGCCAGCAGCGAAAGGGGGCTACTTAATGAAAAACTGTTTTTT. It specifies CASSERGLLNEKLFF.

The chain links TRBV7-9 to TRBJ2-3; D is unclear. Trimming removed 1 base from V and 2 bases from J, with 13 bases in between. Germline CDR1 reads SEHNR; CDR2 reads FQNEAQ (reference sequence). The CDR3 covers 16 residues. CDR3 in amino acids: CASSLDVGYFTDTQYF. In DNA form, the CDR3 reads TGTGCCAGCAGCTTAGATGTAGGCTACTTCACAGATACGCAGTATTTT. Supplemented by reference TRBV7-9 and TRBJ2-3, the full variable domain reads DTGVSQNPRHKITKRGQNVTFRCDPISEHNRLYWYRQTLGQGPEFLTYFQNEAQLEKSRLLSDRFSAERPKGSFSTLEIQRTEQGDSAMYLCASSLDVGYFTDTQYFGPGTRLTVL.

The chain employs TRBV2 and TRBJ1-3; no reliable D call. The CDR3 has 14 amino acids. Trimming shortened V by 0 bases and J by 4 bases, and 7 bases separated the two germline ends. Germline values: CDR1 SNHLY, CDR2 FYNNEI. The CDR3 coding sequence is TGTGCCAGCAGTGAAGCCCACTCGGGAAACACCATATATTTT. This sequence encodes CASSEAHSGNTIYF.

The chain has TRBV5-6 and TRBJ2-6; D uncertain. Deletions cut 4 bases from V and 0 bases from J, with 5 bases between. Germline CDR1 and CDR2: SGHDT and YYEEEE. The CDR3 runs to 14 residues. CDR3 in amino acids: CASSKISGANVLTF. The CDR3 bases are TGTGCCAGCAGCAAGATCTCTGGGGCCAACGTCCTGACTTTC.

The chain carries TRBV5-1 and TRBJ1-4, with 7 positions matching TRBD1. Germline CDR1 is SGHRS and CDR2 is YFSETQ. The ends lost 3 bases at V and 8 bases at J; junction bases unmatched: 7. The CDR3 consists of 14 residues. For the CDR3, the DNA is TGCGCCAGCAGCTCCACAGGGGCCACAGAAAAACTGTTTTTT. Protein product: CASSSTGATEKLFF.

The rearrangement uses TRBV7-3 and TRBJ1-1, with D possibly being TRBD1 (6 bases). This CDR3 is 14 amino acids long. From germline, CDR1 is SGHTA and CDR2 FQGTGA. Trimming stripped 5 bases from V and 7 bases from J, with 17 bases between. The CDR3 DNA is TGTGCCAGCAGCCTAGCCAGGACAGCCGTTGAAGCTTTCTTT. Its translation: CASSLARTAVEAFF. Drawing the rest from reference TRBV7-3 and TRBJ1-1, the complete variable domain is GAGVSQTPSNKVTEKGKYVELRCDPISGHTALYWYRQSLGQGPEFLIYFQGTGAADDSGLPNDRFFAVRPEGSVSTLKIQRTERGDSAVYLCASSLARTAVEAFFGQGTRLTVV.

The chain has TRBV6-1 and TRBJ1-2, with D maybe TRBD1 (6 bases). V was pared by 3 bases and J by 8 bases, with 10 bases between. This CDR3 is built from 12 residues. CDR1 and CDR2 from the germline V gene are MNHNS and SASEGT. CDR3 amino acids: CASSEYRVGYTF. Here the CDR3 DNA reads TGTGCCAGCAGTGAGTACAGGGTCGGCTACACCTTC.

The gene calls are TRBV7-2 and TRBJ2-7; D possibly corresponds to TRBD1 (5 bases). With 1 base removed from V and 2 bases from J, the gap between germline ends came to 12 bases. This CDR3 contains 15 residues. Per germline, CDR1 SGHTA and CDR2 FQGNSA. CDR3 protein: CASSLEAQGTYEQYF. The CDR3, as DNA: TGTGCCAGCAGCTTAGAGGCCCAGGGCACCTACGAGCAGTACTTC.

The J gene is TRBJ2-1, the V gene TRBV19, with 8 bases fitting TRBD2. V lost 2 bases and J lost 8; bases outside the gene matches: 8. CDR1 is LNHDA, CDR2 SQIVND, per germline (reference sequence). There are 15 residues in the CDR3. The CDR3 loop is CASSIRLAGTYEQFF. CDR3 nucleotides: TGTGCCAGTAGTATACGGCTAGCGGGTACCTATGAGCAGTTCTTC.

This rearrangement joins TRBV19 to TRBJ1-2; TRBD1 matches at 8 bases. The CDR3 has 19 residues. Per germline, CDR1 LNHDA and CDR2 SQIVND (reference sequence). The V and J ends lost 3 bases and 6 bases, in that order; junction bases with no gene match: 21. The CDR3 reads CASSIHTGTGREWRNGYTF. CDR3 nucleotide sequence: TGTGCCAGTAGTATTCATACCGGGACAGGAAGGGAATGGCGCAATGGCTACACCTTC.

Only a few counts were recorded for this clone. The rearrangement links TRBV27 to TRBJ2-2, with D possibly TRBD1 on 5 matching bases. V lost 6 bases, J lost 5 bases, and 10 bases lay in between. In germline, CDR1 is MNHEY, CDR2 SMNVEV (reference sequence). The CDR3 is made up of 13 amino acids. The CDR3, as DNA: TGTGCCAGCAGCGACAGTCCGACCGGGGAGCTGTTTTTT. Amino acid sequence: CASSDSPTGELFF.